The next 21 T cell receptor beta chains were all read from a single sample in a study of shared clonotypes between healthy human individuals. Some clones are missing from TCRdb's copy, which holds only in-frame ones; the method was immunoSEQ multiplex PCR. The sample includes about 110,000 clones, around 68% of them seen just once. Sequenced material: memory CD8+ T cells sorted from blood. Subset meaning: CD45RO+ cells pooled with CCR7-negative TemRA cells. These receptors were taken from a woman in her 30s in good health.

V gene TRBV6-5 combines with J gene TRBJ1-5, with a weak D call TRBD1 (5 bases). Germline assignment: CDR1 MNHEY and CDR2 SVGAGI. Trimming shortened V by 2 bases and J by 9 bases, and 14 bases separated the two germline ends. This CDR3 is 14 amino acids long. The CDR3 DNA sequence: TGTGCCAGCAGTTACCGGGGTGTGGGGCGGCCCCAGCATTTT. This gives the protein CASSYRGVGRPQHF.

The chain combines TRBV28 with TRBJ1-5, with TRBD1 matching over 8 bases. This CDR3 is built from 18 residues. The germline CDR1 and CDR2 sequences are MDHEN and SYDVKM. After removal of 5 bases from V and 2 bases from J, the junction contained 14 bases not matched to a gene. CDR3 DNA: TGTGCCAGCAGTCCCCTGGGCGCAGGGGGCAGGGGCAATCAGCCCCAGCATTTT. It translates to CASSPLGAGGRGNQPQHF.

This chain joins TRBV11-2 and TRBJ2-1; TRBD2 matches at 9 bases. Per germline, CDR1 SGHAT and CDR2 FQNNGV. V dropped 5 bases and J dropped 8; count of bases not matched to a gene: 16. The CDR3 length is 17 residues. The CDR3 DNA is TGTGCCAGCAGCATCCTGGCGGGGCGGGAGGGCCTTGATGAGCAGTTCTTC. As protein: CASSILAGREGLDEQFF.

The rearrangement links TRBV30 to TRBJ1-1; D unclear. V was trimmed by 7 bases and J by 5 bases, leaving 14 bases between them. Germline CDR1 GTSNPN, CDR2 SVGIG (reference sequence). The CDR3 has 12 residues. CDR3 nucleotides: TGTGCCTCTACCTTTGGGAGGACTGAAGCTTTCTTT. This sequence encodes CASTFGRTEAFF.

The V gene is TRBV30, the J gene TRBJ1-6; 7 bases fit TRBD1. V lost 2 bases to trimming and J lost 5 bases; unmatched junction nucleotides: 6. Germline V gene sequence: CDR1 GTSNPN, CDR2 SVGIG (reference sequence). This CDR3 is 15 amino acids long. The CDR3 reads CAWSIGGGHNSPLHF. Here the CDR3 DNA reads TGTGCCTGGAGTATAGGGGGCGGACATAATTCACCCCTCCACTTT.

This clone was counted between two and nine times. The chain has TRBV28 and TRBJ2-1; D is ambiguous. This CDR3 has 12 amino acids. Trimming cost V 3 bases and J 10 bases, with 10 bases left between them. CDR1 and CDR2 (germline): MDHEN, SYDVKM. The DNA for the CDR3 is TGTGCCAGCAGTTTGAATGTTTGGGAGCAGTTCTTC. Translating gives CASSLNVWEQFF.

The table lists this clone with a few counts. CDR3 region: CASSNEIEAFF. The DNA for the CDR3 is TGTGCCAGCAGCAACGAGATTGAAGCTTTCTTT. The rearrangement uses TRBV11-2 and TRBJ1-1; D unresolved. Per germline, CDR1 SGHAT and CDR2 FQNNGV. Trimming shortened V by 5 bases and J by 7 bases, and 8 bases separated the two germline ends. This CDR3 has 11 residues.

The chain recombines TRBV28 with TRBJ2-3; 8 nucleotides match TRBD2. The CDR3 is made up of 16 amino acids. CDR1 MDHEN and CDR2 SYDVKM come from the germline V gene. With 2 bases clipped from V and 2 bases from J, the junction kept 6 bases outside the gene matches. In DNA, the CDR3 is TGTGCCAGCAGTTTACCCTACGGGAGGGACACAGATACGCAGTATTTT. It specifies CASSLPYGRDTDTQYF.

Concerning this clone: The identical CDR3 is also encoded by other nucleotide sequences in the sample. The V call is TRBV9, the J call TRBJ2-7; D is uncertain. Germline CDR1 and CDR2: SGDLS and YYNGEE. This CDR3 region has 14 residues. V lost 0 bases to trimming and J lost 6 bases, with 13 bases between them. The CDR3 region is CASSVGPLGPEQYF. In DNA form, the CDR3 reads TGTGCCAGCAGCGTAGGACCCCTCGGCCCCGAGCAGTACTTC.

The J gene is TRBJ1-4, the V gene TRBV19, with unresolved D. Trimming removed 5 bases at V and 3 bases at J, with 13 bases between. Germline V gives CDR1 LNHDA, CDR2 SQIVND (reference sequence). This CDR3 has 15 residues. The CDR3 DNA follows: TGTGCCAGTAGTCCCCGGGCTGCGGCTAATGAAAAACTGTTTTTT. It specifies CASSPRAAANEKLFF.

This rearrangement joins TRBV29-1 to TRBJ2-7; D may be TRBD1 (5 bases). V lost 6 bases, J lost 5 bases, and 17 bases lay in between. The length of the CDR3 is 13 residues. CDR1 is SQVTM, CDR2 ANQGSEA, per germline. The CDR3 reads CSVLPAGQDEQYF. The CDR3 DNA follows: TGCAGCGTCCTGCCAGCAGGGCAGGACGAGCAGTACTTC.

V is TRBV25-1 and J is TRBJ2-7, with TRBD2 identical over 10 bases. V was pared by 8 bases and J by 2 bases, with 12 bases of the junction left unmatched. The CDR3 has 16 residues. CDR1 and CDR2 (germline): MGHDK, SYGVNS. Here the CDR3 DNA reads TGTGCCAGCGGGTCGGATCTAGCGGGAGAACCCTACGAGCAGTACTTC. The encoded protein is CASGSDLAGEPYEQYF.

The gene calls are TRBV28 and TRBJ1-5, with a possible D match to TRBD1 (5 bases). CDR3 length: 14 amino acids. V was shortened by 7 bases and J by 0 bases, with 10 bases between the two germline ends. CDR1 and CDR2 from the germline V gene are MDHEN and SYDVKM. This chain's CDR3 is CASIGDSSNQPQHF. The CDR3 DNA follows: TGTGCCAGCATAGGAGACAGTAGCAATCAGCCCCAGCATTTT. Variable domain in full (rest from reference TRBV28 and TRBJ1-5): DVKVTQSSRYLVKRTGEKVFLECVQDMDHENMFWYRQDPGLGLRLIYFSYDVKMKEKGDIPEGYSVSREKKERFSLILESASTNQTSMYLCASIGDSSNQPQHFGDGTRLSIL.

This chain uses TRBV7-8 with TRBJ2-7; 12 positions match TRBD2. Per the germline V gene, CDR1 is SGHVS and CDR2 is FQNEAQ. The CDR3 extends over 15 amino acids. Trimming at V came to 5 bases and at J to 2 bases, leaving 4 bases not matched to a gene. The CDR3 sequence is CASSPGLAGTYEQYF. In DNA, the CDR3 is TGTGCCAGCAGCCCAGGACTAGCGGGAACCTACGAGCAGTACTTC.

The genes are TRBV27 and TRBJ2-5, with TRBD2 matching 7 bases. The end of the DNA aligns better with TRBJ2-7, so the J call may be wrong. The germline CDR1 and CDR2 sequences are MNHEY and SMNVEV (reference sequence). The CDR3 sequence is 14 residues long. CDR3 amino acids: CASSLRTSSLEQYF. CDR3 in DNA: TGTGCCAGCAGTTTAAGGACTAGTTCCCTCGAGCAGTACTTC.

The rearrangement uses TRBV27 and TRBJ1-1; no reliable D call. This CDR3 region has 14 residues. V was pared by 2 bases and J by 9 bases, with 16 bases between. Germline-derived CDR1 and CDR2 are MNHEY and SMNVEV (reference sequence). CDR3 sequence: CASSLRVPAGQAFF. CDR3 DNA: TGTGCCAGCAGTTTAAGGGTCCCGGCAGGACAAGCTTTCTTT.

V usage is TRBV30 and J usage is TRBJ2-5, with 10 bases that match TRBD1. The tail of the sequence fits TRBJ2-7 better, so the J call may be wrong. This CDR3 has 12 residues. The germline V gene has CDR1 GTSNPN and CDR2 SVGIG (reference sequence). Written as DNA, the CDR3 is TGTGCCTTTAGGACAGGGGGCTACGAGCAGTACTTC. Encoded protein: CAFRTGGYEQYF.

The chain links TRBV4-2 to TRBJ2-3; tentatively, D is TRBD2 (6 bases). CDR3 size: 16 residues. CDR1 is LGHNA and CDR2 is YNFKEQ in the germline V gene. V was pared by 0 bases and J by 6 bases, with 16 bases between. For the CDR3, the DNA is TGTGCCAGCAGCCAAGACCAGGGCGCGGGGTCGGATACGCAGTATTTT. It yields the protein CASSQDQGAGSDTQYF.

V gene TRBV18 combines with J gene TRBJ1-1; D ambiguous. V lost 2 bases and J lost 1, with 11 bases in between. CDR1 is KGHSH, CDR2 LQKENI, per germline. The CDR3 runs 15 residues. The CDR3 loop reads CASSPKGRWNTEAFF. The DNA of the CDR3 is TGTGCCAGCTCACCAAAAGGACGATGGAACACTGAAGCTTTCTTT.

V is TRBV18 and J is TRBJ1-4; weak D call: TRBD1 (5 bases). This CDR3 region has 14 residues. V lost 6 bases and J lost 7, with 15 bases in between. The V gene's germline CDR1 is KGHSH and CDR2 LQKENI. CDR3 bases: TGTGCCAGCTCTCCTCAGGGCTACGGTGAAAAACTGTTTTTT. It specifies CASSPQGYGEKLFF.

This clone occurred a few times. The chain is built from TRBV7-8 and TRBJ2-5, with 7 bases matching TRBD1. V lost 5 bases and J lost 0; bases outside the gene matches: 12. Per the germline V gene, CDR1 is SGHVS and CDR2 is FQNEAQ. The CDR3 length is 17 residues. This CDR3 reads CASSPRTRQGYQETQYF. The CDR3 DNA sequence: TGTGCCAGCAGCCCGCGAACGAGACAGGGTTACCAAGAGACCCAGTACTTC.